Following are 12 T cell receptor beta chains from one sample sequenced in a study of blood T cell repertoires in COVID-19. This table comes from immunoSEQ multiplex PCR, and its TCRdb copy is limited to in-frame clones, with some not included. The sample contains 80,000 to 95,000 clones, approximately 91% of which appear only once. Sequences were obtained from peripheral blood. These receptors were taken from a man in his 70s with acute or convalescent COVID-19.

V gene TRBV2 combines with J gene TRBJ1-5, with 8 nucleotides matching TRBD1. The V and J ends lost 3 bases and 1 base, in that order; junction bases with no gene match: 17. Per the germline V gene, CDR1 is SNHLY and CDR2 is FYNNEI. The CDR3 contains 20 residues. The CDR3 DNA reads as TGTGCCAGCAGTGAGGGCGCAGGGGGCGTTCGGCCAAACAGCAATCAGCCCCAGCATTTT. Protein: CASSEGAGGVRPNSNQPQHF.

This clone was recorded a few times. The chain employs TRBV5-6 and TRBJ1-5; tentatively, D is TRBD1 (5 bases). V lost 4 bases and J 2 bases, leaving 13 bases between the germline ends. The CDR3 runs to 15 residues. Germline V gives CDR1 SGHDT, CDR2 YYEEEE. As DNA, the CDR3 is TGTGCCAGCAGCCAATTGGGGGGTGGCAATCAGCCCCAGCATTTT. It codes for CASSQLGGGNQPQHF.

This clone has just one count. J is TRBJ1-2 and V is TRBV6-2 or TRBV6-3; D is undetermined. V lost 6 bases and J 3 bases, leaving 11 bases between the germline ends. Germline assignment: CDR1 MNHEY and CDR2 SVGEGT. The CDR3 loop spans 13 amino acids. The CDR3: CASSDEGYYGYTF. As DNA, the CDR3 is TGTGCCAGCAGCGACGAGGGTTACTATGGCTACACCTTC.

This chain uses TRBV21-1 with TRBJ2-7; TRBD2, the table's D call, was not compared with the DNA. TRBV21-1 is a pseudogene locus. The CDR3 is 16 residues long. The CDR3 nucleotides read TGTGCCAGCAGCAAAGCGCTTGGGGAGCCCAACTACGAGCAGTACTTC. It encodes CASSKALGEPNYEQYF.

This clone was recorded a few times. V and J are TRBV19 and TRBJ2-1; 8 bases align to TRBD2. The CDR3 is 17 amino acids. With V trimmed by 1 base and J by 0 bases, 5 bases remained unmatched. Germline CDR1 and CDR2: LNHDA and SQIVND (reference sequence). The CDR3 coding sequence is TGTGCCAGTAGTATAGGACTAGCGAGGAGCTCCTACAATGAGCAGTTCTTC. The encoded protein is CASSIGLARSSYNEQFF.

The chain is built from TRBV11-2 and TRBJ1-2; 7 nucleotides agree with TRBD1. The length of the CDR3 is 13 residues. CDR1 is SGHAT, CDR2 FQNNGV, per germline. Losses at the gene ends were 7 bases for V and 4 bases for J; bases not matched to a gene: 6. This CDR3 is CASTHTGAYGYTF. Here the CDR3 DNA reads TGTGCCAGCACCCACACAGGGGCCTATGGCTACACCTTC.

The chain is built from TRBV11-2 and TRBJ2-1; no clear D gene. The CDR3 length is 15 residues. Germline V gene lookup returns CDR1 SGHAT and CDR2 FQNNGV. Trimming stripped 0 bases from V and 4 bases from J, with 10 bases between. The CDR3, as DNA: TGTGCCAGCAGCTTAGAACGAGCCGGGTACAATGAGCAGTTCTTC. Amino acid sequence: CASSLERAGYNEQFF.

The J gene is TRBJ1-2, the V gene TRBV28; TRBD1 is a possible D gene (5 bases). The V end lost 3 bases, the J end lost 6 bases, and 11 bases lay between the germline ends. Germline lookup yields CDR1 MDHEN and CDR2 SYDVKM. The CDR3 spans 13 residues. The CDR3 reads CASSFGGANGYTF. DNA of the CDR3: TGTGCCAGCAGTTTTGGAGGGGCGAATGGCTACACCTTC.

The chain joins TRBV27 to TRBJ2-1; the match to TRBD2 covers 7 bases. CDR3 length: 14 residues. CDR1 and CDR2 (germline): MNHEY, SMNVEV (reference sequence). After removal of 3 bases from V and 9 bases from J, the junction contained 8 bases not matched to a gene. The CDR3, as DNA: TGTGCCAGCAGTTTTGTGGGAGGGCCGTTTGAGCAGTTCTTC. Translating gives CASSFVGGPFEQFF.

In regard to this clone: Additional DNA sequences in this sample encode the identical CDR3. The rearrangement uses TRBV28 and TRBJ1-5; 12 bases line up with TRBD1. The CDR3 is 15 residues long. From germline, CDR1 is MDHEN and CDR2 SYDVKM. The ends lost 3 bases at V and 5 bases at J; junction bases unmatched: 2. CDR3 amino acids: CASSLGTGGYQPQHF. The CDR3 bases are TGTGCCAGCAGTTTGGGGACAGGGGGCTATCAGCCCCAGCATTTT.

The chain links TRBV4-1 to TRBJ1-5; a possible D gene is TRBD1 (6 bases). The germline gives CDR1 MGHRA, CDR2 YSYEKL. This CDR3 is built from 16 residues. V was trimmed by 0 bases and J by 3 bases, leaving 12 bases between them. This chain's CDR3 is CASSQETGFYNQPQHF. CDR3 sequence (DNA): TGCGCCAGCAGCCAAGAGACAGGTTTTTACAATCAGCCCCAGCATTTT.

The rearrangement uses TRBV5-1 and TRBJ2-7; no reliable D call. This CDR3 has 14 residues. Looked up from germline, CDR1 is SGHRS and CDR2 is YFSETQ. The V end lost 0 bases, the J end lost 4 bases, and 11 bases lay between the germline ends. CDR3 amino acids: CASSLANSLYEQYF. The CDR3, as DNA: TGCGCCAGCAGCTTGGCCAACAGCTTATACGAGCAGTACTTC.